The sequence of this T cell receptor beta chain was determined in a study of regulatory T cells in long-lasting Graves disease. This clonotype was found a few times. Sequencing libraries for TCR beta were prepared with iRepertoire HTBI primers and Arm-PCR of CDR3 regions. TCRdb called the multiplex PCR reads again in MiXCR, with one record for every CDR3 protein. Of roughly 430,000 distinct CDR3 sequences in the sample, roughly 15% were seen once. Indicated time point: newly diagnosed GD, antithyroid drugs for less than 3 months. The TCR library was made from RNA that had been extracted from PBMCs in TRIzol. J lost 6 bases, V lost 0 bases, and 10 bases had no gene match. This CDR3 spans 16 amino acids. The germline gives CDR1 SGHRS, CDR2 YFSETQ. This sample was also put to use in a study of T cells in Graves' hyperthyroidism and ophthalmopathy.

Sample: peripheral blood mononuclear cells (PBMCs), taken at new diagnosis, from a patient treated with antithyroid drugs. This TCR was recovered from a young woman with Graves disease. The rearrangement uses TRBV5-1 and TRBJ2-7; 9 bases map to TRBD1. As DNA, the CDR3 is TGCGCCAGCAGCTTGGCTGGGACAGGGTTTCCCCTCGAGCAGTACTTC. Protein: CASSLAGTGFPLEQYF.